This TCR beta chain originates from a study of shared clonotypes between healthy human individuals (dated by TCRdb to 2018 to 2020). Describing the broader study: A couple of women and a few men aged 18 to 49 years were included in the cohort. Between about 0.94 and 8.9 billion PBMCs per donor were obtained by leukapheresis. To increase sequencing depth and limit assay-specific biases, different laboratories used diverse techniques to prepare libraries and sequence TCR repertoires. Per donor, three plates each were used for CD4 naive and CD4 memory, two for CD8 naive, and one for CD8 memory. The study deeply sequenced blood TCR repertoires of roughly five healthy adults to estimate repertoire size and the extent of clonotype sharing between individuals. On the study overall, not on this receptor specifically: Pairwise subsampling led to the expectation that sequencing depth would affect the degree of clonotype sharing among donors. Because the study included only a small number of donors, the genetic and exposure-history diversity represented was limited. Across four donors, about 5% of naive CD4, roughly 3.4% of naive CD8, under 2.5% of memory CD4, and approximately 0.4% of memory CD8 clonotypes were shared. Estimated clonotype richness was generally larger for naive than for memory subsets. Sampling was restricted to blood, and TCR repertoires in tissue are likely to differ from TCR repertoires in blood. Incomplete sequencing was indicated by rarefaction of sorted-subset datasets, despite the large sequencing depth. Clonotypes shared by all four sorted-subset donors showed higher generation probabilities than non-shared clonotypes.

In regard to this clone: Its antigen specificity is not known. No base qualities exist here, and no much larger clone lies one base off it.

Using the deep immunoSEQ assay, TCR CDR3 regions were amplified from genomic DNA by multiplex PCR. Extracted genomic DNA from each cell subset was distributed evenly across all wells of several immunoSEQ 96-well plates, and each plate was treated as a replicate. For sorted subsets, roughly 200 ng genomic DNA, equal to approximately 30,000 T cell genomes, was loaded into each replicate PCR. The purified libraries were quantified using a Qubit 3.0 fluorometer, sized with a Bioanalyzer 2100, and then quantified again using the KAPA Library Quantification kit. A separate single-read 150-cycle Illumina NextSeq 550 flow cell was used to sequence each immunoSEQ 96-well plate. As for the original processing: The immunoSEQ output contained only junctional sequences without quality scores, so filtering could not match that applied to full-length reads. Sequences were annotated with PyIR, a Python wrapper for IgBLAST v1.9, and V/J genes and CDR3 were assigned using IMGT germline references. Reads were removed for weak V/J assignments (E-value above 1e-6), missing CDR3, stop codons, out-of-frame junctions, or ambiguous translated residues. V3J clonotypes were defined as sequences sharing the same inferred V gene, J gene, and CDR3 amino acid sequence. Percentage overlap between repertoires was calculated by dividing the number of shared unique clonotypes by the size of the smaller repertoire. RTK rarefaction, the Chao1 estimator, and Recon v2.1 estimates of unobserved clonotypes were used to assess repertoire richness. For all TCRbeta clonotypes obtained by the gDNA method from a few donors, generation probabilities were computed with OLGA. TCRdb holds this immuneACCESS table with in-frame rearrangements only. Some clones are missing; in checked studies, unresolved V genes explain under half, and the rest has no known cause. D and trimming were read from the DNA, whereas the V and J calls and clone size are those reported in that table. The sample has around 1.4 million clones on record, approximately 98.5% of them singletons. The ten largest clonotypes hold approximately 0.4% of the sample.

Looking up the germline V gene yields CDR1 SGHTA and CDR2 FQGNSA. V lost 2 bases and J lost 7 bases; the stretch between them is 15 bases long. The CDR3 holds 15 amino acids from the cysteine to the phenylalanine. Only the CDR3 region is kept as DNA, spanning 45 bases read in frame from base 1. Healthy HIV-negative adults with no recently reported acute infections or vaccinations were included as donors. Every donor was a Caucasian adult living in Nashville, Tennessee, USA. CD4+ T cells were enriched by magnetic negative selection, after which naive cells were positively selected on CD45RA and the negative fraction was taken as the memory subset. After blood collection by leukapheresis, PBMCs were isolated using Ficoll-Histopaque density gradient centrifugation and then cryopreserved in the vapor phase of liquid nitrogen. Analytical flow cytometry was used to check the purity and quantity of each magnetically sorted T cell population. Genomic DNA was isolated from every sorted fraction and measured by UV absorbance on a Nanodrop 2000c.

The source of this sequence is a man in his thirties or forties in good health. Sequencing input: naive CD4+ T cells sorted from blood. The cell subset or site label on this specimen signifies: CD45RA+ positively selected. The sequence links TRBV7-2 to TRBJ1-5; the D gene is possibly TRBD1, with 5 bases matching. CDR3 sequence: CASSLSKGMGQPQHF. At the DNA level, the sequence is TGTGCCAGCAGCTTATCTAAGGGGATGGGGCAGCCCCAGCATTTT.